Sequencing of this TCR beta chain was carried out in a study of CD8+CD57+ T cells in acquired aplastic anemia. Study-level points and caveats: Around 30 was the count of CD8+ CDR3 sequences that patients shared with controls. Patients and controls had CD8+ Simpson's diversity values that were not significantly distinct.

There are 15 residues in the CDR3. V gave up 3 bases and J gave up 10 bases, with 19 bases separating them. The germline V gene has CDR1 DFQATT and CDR2 SNEGSKA (reference sequence). A note on this clonotype: Its antigen is still unknown.

Profiles of TCR beta VDJ and CDR3 were generated from a genomic DNA template. MiXCR, applied by TCRdb to the reads, yields one record per CDR3 protein. Of 250,000 to 350,000 distinct CDR3 sequences listed, approximately 56% are singletons. V gene TRBV20-1 combines with J gene TRBJ1-6, with D maybe TRBD1 (6 bases). Material for sequencing was sorted CD4+, CD8+, or CD8+CD57+ T cells (not recorded which) from PBMCs. The TCR was taken from a human donor with severe aplastic anemia or a healthy control (not recorded which). The DNA of the CDR3 is TGCAGTGCTAGTGAAGGCCAGGGGCGGAACTCACCCCTCCACTTT. Its translation is CSASEGQGRNSPLHF.